The rows below give T cell receptor beta chains drawn from one sample of a study. TCRdb reprocessed the 5' RACE reads via MiXCR and lists one record per CDR3 protein. The sample includes about 42,000 distinct CDR3 sequences, 30% seen only once; the top ten take about 4%. Sequencing was performed on tumor-infiltrating memory CD4+ T cells sorted from the breast tumor. These receptors all come from a female donor with breast cancer. CDR3s include the opening cysteine and the closing phenylalanine or tryptophan. A D gene is named only where the DNA matches it firmly. Only part of the rows carry a size: once, few, many, or a class if the clone is expanded.

abundance: many; v_gene: TRBV5-1; len: 16; j_gene: TRBJ2-3; d_gene: TRBD2; CDR3aa: CASSTGLAGAADTQYF; CDR3nt: TGCGCCAGCAGCACGGGACTAGCGGGAGCCGCAGATACGCAGTATTTT
abundance: once; v_gene: TRBV29-1; len: 11; j_gene: TRBJ1-1; d_gene: .; CDR3aa: CSADSGTEAFF; CDR3nt: TGCAGCGCGGACAGCGGCACTGAAGCTTTCTTT
abundance: .; v_gene: TRBV6-4; len: 17; j_gene: TRBJ2-1; d_gene: .; CDR3aa: CASSDSINRGAESEQFF; CDR3nt: TGTGCCAGCAGTGACTCGATTAATCGGGGGGCGGAATCGGAGCAGTTCTTC
abundance: few; v_gene: TRBV5-1; len: 14; j_gene: TRBJ2-7; d_gene: TRBD2; CDR3aa: CASRSGTTSYEQYF; CDR3nt: TGCGCCAGCAGGTCCGGGACTACCTCCTACGAGCAGTACTTC
abundance: few; v_gene: TRBV6-5; len: 13; j_gene: TRBJ2-5; d_gene: TRBD1; CDR3aa: CASSQGAWETQYF; CDR3nt: TGTGCCAGCTCACAGGGGGCTTGGGAGACCCAGTACTTC
abundance: few; v_gene: TRBV28; len: 13; j_gene: TRBJ1-6; d_gene: .; CDR3aa: CASSFEGGAALHF; CDR3nt: TGTGCCAGCAGTTTCGAGGGGGGAGCGGCCCTCCACTTT
abundance: few; v_gene: TRBV5-8; len: 15; j_gene: TRBJ2-2; d_gene: .; CDR3aa: CASSLFGTNTGELFF; CDR3nt: TGTGCCAGCAGCTTGTTCGGGACGAACACCGGGGAGCTGTTTTTT
abundance: .; v_gene: TRBV6-2/TRBV6-3; len: 14; j_gene: TRBJ2-3; d_gene: TRBD1; CDR3aa: CASRGTGSADTQYF; CDR3nt: TGTGCCAGCAGGGGGACAGGGAGCGCGGATACGCAGTATTTT
abundance: .; v_gene: TRBV20-1; len: 11; j_gene: TRBJ1-1; d_gene: .; CDR3aa: CSASLVTEALF; CDR3nt: TGCAGTGCTAGTTTGGTAACTGAAGCTCTCTTT
abundance: many; v_gene: TRBV5-1; len: 13; j_gene: TRBJ1-1; d_gene: TRBD1; CDR3aa: CASSGGQHTEAFF; CDR3nt: TGCGCCAGCAGCGGGGGACAGCACACTGAAGCTTTCTTT
abundance: few; v_gene: TRBV9; len: 14; j_gene: TRBJ2-6; d_gene: .; CDR3aa: CASSASSGANVLTF; CDR3nt: TGTGCCAGCAGCGCCAGCTCTGGGGCCAACGTCCTGACTTTC
abundance: .; v_gene: TRBV5-6; len: 15; j_gene: TRBJ2-1; d_gene: .; CDR3aa: CASTTPRTVYNEQFF; CDR3nt: TGTGCCAGCACCACCCCCCGGACAGTATACAATGAGCAGTTCTTC
abundance: .; v_gene: TRBV2; len: 12; j_gene: TRBJ2-4; d_gene: .; CDR3aa: CASSEARNIQYF; CDR3nt: TGTGCCAGCAGTGAGGCGAGGAACATTCAGTACTTC
abundance: many; v_gene: TRBV11-2; len: 13; j_gene: TRBJ2-3; d_gene: .; CDR3aa: CASSRDRPDTQYF; CDR3nt: TGTGCCAGCAGCAGAGACAGGCCAGATACGCAGTATTTT
abundance: .; v_gene: TRBV2; len: 16; j_gene: TRBJ2-3; d_gene: .; CDR3aa: CASISSPRGLTDTQYF; CDR3nt: TGTGCCAGCATATCTTCCCCTAGGGGACTCACAGATACGCAGTATTTT
abundance: many; v_gene: TRBV6-2/TRBV6-3; len: 17; j_gene: TRBJ1-5; d_gene: TRBD1; CDR3aa: CASSPIWETGQNQPQHF; CDR3nt: TGTGCCAGCAGTCCGATTTGGGAGACAGGGCAGAATCAGCCCCAGCATTTT
abundance: .; v_gene: TRBV11-1; len: 16; j_gene: TRBJ2-7; d_gene: .; CDR3aa: CASSSTLGAGAYEQYF; CDR3nt: TGTGCCAGCAGCTCCACCCTAGGGGCAGGGGCTTACGAGCAGTACTTC
abundance: .; v_gene: TRBV15; len: 18; j_gene: TRBJ1-4; d_gene: TRBD1; CDR3aa: CATSPGTGLIHGNEKLFF; CDR3nt: TGTGCCACCAGTCCAGGGACAGGACTCATACACGGGAATGAAAAACTGTTTTTT
abundance: .; v_gene: TRBV5-5; len: 14; j_gene: TRBJ2-7; d_gene: .; CDR3aa: CASSFLAKSYEQYF; CDR3nt: TGTGCCAGCAGCTTCCTAGCCAAGTCCTACGAGCAGTACTTC
abundance: .; v_gene: TRBV4-1; len: 16; j_gene: TRBJ2-2; d_gene: TRBD1; CDR3aa: CASSLGQGACTGELFF; CDR3nt: TGCGCCAGCAGCCTCGGACAGGGGGCGTGTACCGGGGAGCTGTTTTTT
abundance: .; v_gene: TRBV5-4; len: 15; j_gene: TRBJ2-1; d_gene: TRBD1; CDR3aa: CASSFGQGALNEQFF; CDR3nt: TGTGCCAGCAGTTTCGGACAGGGGGCATTAAATGAGCAGTTCTTC
abundance: .; v_gene: TRBV10-3; len: 16; j_gene: TRBJ2-1; d_gene: TRBD2; CDR3aa: CATGTSGGAAYNEQFF; CDR3nt: TGTGCCACCGGGACTAGCGGGGGGGCCGCCTACAATGAGCAGTTCTTC
abundance: few; v_gene: TRBV5-1; len: 15; j_gene: TRBJ2-7; d_gene: .; CDR3aa: CASSPLEGEGYEQYF; CDR3nt: TGCGCCAGCAGCCCCTTGGAGGGCGAAGGTTACGAGCAGTACTTC
abundance: few; v_gene: TRBV7-9; len: 12; j_gene: TRBJ2-1; d_gene: .; CDR3aa: CASSSGYNEQFF; CDR3nt: TGTGCCAGCAGCTCAGGCTACAATGAGCAGTTCTTC
abundance: .; v_gene: TRBV7-7; len: 12; j_gene: TRBJ2-2; d_gene: .; CDR3aa: CASSAPGGELFF; CDR3nt: TGTGCCAGCAGCGCCCCTGGCGGGGAGCTGTTTTTT
abundance: many; v_gene: TRBV5-1; len: 18; j_gene: TRBJ2-1; d_gene: TRBD2; CDR3aa: CASSRDTTGLAYYNEQFF; CDR3nt: TGCGCCAGCAGCCGAGATACTACGGGACTAGCCTACTACAATGAGCAGTTCTTC
abundance: .; v_gene: TRBV7-9; len: 14; j_gene: TRBJ2-1; d_gene: .; CDR3aa: CASRRESSYNEQFF; CDR3nt: TGTGCCAGCAGGCGTGAGAGCTCCTACAATGAGCAGTTCTTC
abundance: many; v_gene: TRBV20-1; len: 16; j_gene: TRBJ2-3; d_gene: TRBD2; CDR3aa: CSATIRAGRGPDTQYF; CDR3nt: TGCAGTGCGACCATCCGGGCCGGGAGGGGCCCAGATACGCAGTATTTT
abundance: .; v_gene: TRBV20-1; len: 13; j_gene: TRBJ2-7; d_gene: .; CDR3aa: CSASRSRRDEQYF; CDR3nt: TGCAGTGCTAGTCGGAGTCGGCGGGACGAGCAGTACTTC
abundance: many; v_gene: TRBV6-5; len: 14; j_gene: TRBJ1-4; d_gene: TRBD1; CDR3aa: CASKRQGFGEKLFF; CDR3nt: TGTGCCAGCAAGAGACAGGGGTTTGGTGAAAAACTGTTTTTT
abundance: .; v_gene: TRBV20-1; len: 15; j_gene: TRBJ2-5; d_gene: TRBD1; CDR3aa: CSAPRGGQGTETQYF; CDR3nt: TGCAGTGCTCCTCGGGGGGGACAGGGGACAGAGACCCAGTACTTC
abundance: .; v_gene: TRBV10-2; len: 14; j_gene: TRBJ2-7; d_gene: TRBD1; CDR3aa: CASSETGQGLRQYF; CDR3nt: TGCGCCAGCAGTGAGACGGGACAGGGTTTACGGCAGTACTTC
abundance: .; v_gene: TRBV12-3/TRBV12-4; len: 14; j_gene: TRBJ1-2; d_gene: .; CDR3aa: CASSLTRSLNGYTF; CDR3nt: TGTGCCAGCAGTTTAACCAGGTCTCTGAATGGCTACACCTTC
abundance: few; v_gene: TRBV7-9; len: 13; j_gene: TRBJ2-7; d_gene: .; CDR3aa: CASSSSGVNEQYF; CDR3nt: TGTGCCAGCAGTTCGTCGGGGGTAAACGAGCAGTACTTC
abundance: .; v_gene: TRBV27; len: 15; j_gene: TRBJ1-1; d_gene: .; CDR3aa: CASSPRRQNFAEAFF; CDR3nt: TGTGCCAGCAGTCCTAGACGTCAGAATTTCGCTGAAGCTTTCTTT
abundance: few; v_gene: TRBV6-2/TRBV6-3; len: 21; j_gene: TRBJ1-1; d_gene: .; CDR3aa: CASSYSDNIRVTVRWNTEAFF; CDR3nt: TGTGCCAGCAGTTACTCGGACAACATTAGGGTAACGGTCAGGTGGAACACTGAAGCTTTCTTT
abundance: .; v_gene: TRBV11-3; len: 15; j_gene: TRBJ2-5; d_gene: TRBD2; CDR3aa: CASSFTSGGSKTQYF; CDR3nt: TGTGCCAGCAGCTTTACTAGCGGAGGGTCCAAGACCCAGTACTTC
abundance: .; v_gene: TRBV5-1; len: 13; j_gene: TRBJ1-4; d_gene: .; CDR3aa: CASSLGTDEKLFF; CDR3nt: TGCGCCAGCAGCTTAGGGACGGACGAAAAACTGTTTTTT
abundance: many; v_gene: TRBV24-1; len: 12; j_gene: TRBJ2-1; d_gene: .; CDR3aa: CATRGWGPEQFF; CDR3nt: TGTGCCACCAGAGGCTGGGGTCCTGAGCAGTTCTTC
abundance: .; v_gene: TRBV5-1; len: 14; j_gene: TRBJ2-7; d_gene: TRBD1; CDR3aa: CASSSRDRGGEQYF; CDR3nt: TGCGCCAGCAGCTCTCGGGACAGGGGCGGCGAGCAGTACTTC
abundance: many; v_gene: TRBV9; len: 17; j_gene: TRBJ2-5; d_gene: TRBD2; CDR3aa: CASSVGSLAVPQETQYF; CDR3nt: TGTGCCAGCAGCGTAGGATCGCTAGCGGTCCCCCAAGAGACCCAGTACTTC
abundance: once; v_gene: TRBV12-3/TRBV12-4; len: 13; j_gene: TRBJ2-7; d_gene: .; CDR3aa: CASALGQTYEQYF; CDR3nt: TGTGCCAGCGCCCTCGGACAGACCTACGAGCAGTACTTC
abundance: .; v_gene: TRBV12-3/TRBV12-4; len: 14; j_gene: TRBJ2-1; d_gene: .; CDR3aa: CASSEDSDYNEQFF; CDR3nt: TGTGCCAGCAGCGAAGACAGCGACTACAATGAGCAGTTCTTC
abundance: medium-sized; v_gene: TRBV4-2; len: 16; j_gene: TRBJ1-4; d_gene: .; CDR3aa: CASSQERSLRQEKLFF; CDR3nt: TGTGCCAGCAGCCAAGAAAGGTCCCTGCGACAGGAAAAACTGTTTTTT
abundance: few; v_gene: TRBV2; len: 13; j_gene: TRBJ1-1; d_gene: .; CDR3aa: CASSRQRVTEAFF; CDR3nt: TGTGCCAGCAGCCGACAGAGGGTCACTGAAGCTTTCTTT
abundance: few; v_gene: TRBV12-3/TRBV12-4; len: 17; j_gene: TRBJ1-3; d_gene: .; CDR3aa: CASSLPFSSSSGNTIYF; CDR3nt: TGTGCCAGCAGTTTACCCTTCTCGTCGAGCTCTGGAAACACCATATATTTT
abundance: few; v_gene: TRBV4-3; len: 15; j_gene: TRBJ2-1; d_gene: .; CDR3aa: CANSQVTLRNNEQFF; CDR3nt: TGCGCCAACAGCCAAGTGACGTTGCGGAACAATGAGCAGTTCTTC
abundance: few; v_gene: TRBV15; len: 12; j_gene: TRBJ1-5; d_gene: .; CDR3aa: CATSQDDQPQHF; CDR3nt: TGTGCCACCAGCCAGGATGATCAGCCCCAGCATTTT
abundance: .; v_gene: TRBV7-9; len: 15; j_gene: TRBJ2-7; d_gene: TRBD1; CDR3aa: CAGSSTGQGVDEQYF; CDR3nt: TGTGCCGGCAGCTCCACGGGACAGGGTGTTGACGAGCAGTACTTC
abundance: many; v_gene: TRBV7-6; len: 17; j_gene: TRBJ2-7; d_gene: TRBD1; CDR3aa: CASSLEPGQGISYEQYF; CDR3nt: TGTGCCAGCAGCTTAGAACCGGGACAGGGAATCTCCTACGAGCAGTACTTC
abundance: .; v_gene: TRBV5-1; len: 16; j_gene: TRBJ2-7; d_gene: .; CDR3aa: CASSLEAGDPSYEQYF; CDR3nt: TGCGCCAGCAGCTTGGAGGCAGGAGACCCCTCCTACGAGCAGTACTTC
abundance: .; v_gene: TRBV6-5; len: 16; j_gene: TRBJ1-2; d_gene: .; CDR3aa: CASSYSGRGASNGYTF; CDR3nt: TGTGCCAGCAGTTACTCGGGCAGGGGAGCGTCGAATGGCTACACCTTC
abundance: .; v_gene: TRBV20-1; len: 15; j_gene: TRBJ2-1; d_gene: .; CDR3aa: CSARSGKSSYNEQFF; CDR3nt: TGCAGTGCTAGATCCGGAAAAAGCTCCTACAATGAGCAGTTCTTC